The 18 T cell receptor beta chains in this list originate from one sample, sequenced in a study of blood T cell repertoires in COVID-19. Assay used: immunoSEQ multiplex PCR; TCRdb lists only in-frame clones, some missing. The repertoire has some 250,000 clones, about 90% of them found once; the top ten carry approximately 1.2%. The sample consisted of PBMCs or T cells enriched from blood (not recorded which). All receptors derive from a human donor in a cohort exposed to, infected with or recovered from COVID-19 (not recorded which). The donor label of this sample is uncertain.

This sequence joins TRBV24-1 and TRBJ1-2; 7 positions agree with TRBD1. With 12 bases clipped from V and 0 bases from J, the junction kept 3 bases outside the gene matches. The CDR3 contains 12 residues. Germline CDR1 is KGHDR and CDR2 is SFDVKD. The CDR3 DNA reads TGTGCCGTCGGGACAGCTAACTATGGCTACACCTTC. Protein: CAVGTANYGYTF.

This chain joins TRBV7-5 and TRBJ1-1. TRBV7-5 is a documented pseudogene. This CDR3 is built from 14 residues. CDR3 residues: CARTVLALLTEAFF. The CDR3 region has the DNA TGTGCCAGAACCGTTCTCGCGTTACTCACTGAAGCTTTCTTT.

The rearrangement links TRBV9 to TRBJ1-1, with D possibly matching TRBD1 (5 bases). Germline loops: CDR1 SGDLS, CDR2 YYNGEE. V was cut by 4 bases and J by 2 bases, with 9 bases left in between. The CDR3 spans 13 residues. CDR3 DNA: TGTGCCAGCAGCTCGACAGCTAACACTGAAGCTTTCTTT. It is translated as CASSSTANTEAFF.

The sample holds a few counts of this clone. The chain is built from TRBV10-3 and TRBJ1-2; the D gene is possibly TRBD1 (5 bases). Trimming pared 10 bases from V and 8 bases from J, leaving 32 bases between. Germline CDR1 is ENHRY and CDR2 is SYGVKD. CDR3 size: 17 residues. The CDR3: CATRERGLLRDSEGYTF. In DNA, the CDR3 is TGTGCCACCAGGGAAAGGGGACTATTAAGGGATTCGGAGGGCTACACCTTC.

The rearrangement uses TRBV12-3 or TRBV12-4 and TRBJ1-5; weak D call: TRBD1 (5 bases). The CDR3 consists of 13 residues. V lost 2 bases and J 7 bases, leaving 9 bases between the germline ends. The CDR3 sequence: CASSLNGGQPQHF. The CDR3 DNA sequence: TGTGCCAGCAGTTTAAACGGGGGACAGCCCCAGCATTTT.

The chain carries TRBV19 and TRBJ2-1; D uncertain. Trimming cost V 3 bases and J 8 bases, with 17 bases left between them. The CDR3 spans 15 residues. Per the germline V gene, CDR1 is LNHDA and CDR2 is SQIVND (reference sequence). The CDR3 region has the DNA TGTGCCAGTAGTATCGCGGCTCTTCCTCGGGATGAGCAGTTCTTC. Residues: CASSIAALPRDEQFF.

The genes are TRBV2 and TRBJ1-1, with 8 bases aligning to TRBD1. CDR3 length: 14 amino acids. Trimming removed 6 bases from V and 3 bases from J; junction bases left unmatched: 6. CDR1 is SNHLY, CDR2 FYNNEI, per germline. The DNA for the CDR3 is TGTGCCAGCAGGCTGGACAGGGAATACACTGAAGCTTTCTTT. Residues: CASRLDREYTEAFF.

The rearrangement joins TRBV24-1 to TRBJ1-2, with TRBD1 identical over 7 bases. V shed 4 bases and J 5 bases; nucleotides not matched to a gene: 9. In germline, CDR1 is KGHDR, CDR2 SFDVKD. This CDR3 has 15 amino acids. The CDR3: CATSDRDREIYGYTF. CDR3 DNA: TGTGCCACCAGTGACCGGGACAGAGAAATATATGGCTACACCTTC.

This rearrangement joins TRBV18 to TRBJ1-3; 7 bases map to TRBD1. This CDR3 region has 13 residues. The V and J ends lost 2 bases and 9 bases, in that order; junction bases with no gene match: 4. The germline CDR1 and CDR2 sequences are KGHSH and LQKENI. The CDR3 bases are TGTGCCAGCTCACCAGGGGACAGTCTCACCATATATTTT. Its protein is CASSPGDSLTIYF.

V is TRBV7-3 and J is TRBJ1-1; unclear D gene. This CDR3 region has 14 residues. The germline V gene has CDR1 SGHTA and CDR2 FQGTGA. V lost 5 bases, J lost 0 bases, and 10 bases lay in between. CDR3 protein: CASSNPGVNTEAFF. In DNA, the CDR3 is TGTGCCAGCAGCAATCCCGGAGTGAACACTGAAGCTTTCTTT.

The rearrangement joins TRBV29-1 to TRBJ2-7; TRBD1 agrees at 7 bases. The CDR3 has 12 amino acids. Germline V gene data show CDR1 as SQVTM and CDR2 as ANQGSEA. V shed 4 bases, J shed 3 bases, and the junction held 3 bases outside the gene matches. CDR3 sequence: CSVGTGVYEQYF. For the CDR3, the DNA is TGCAGCGTTGGAACAGGGGTCTACGAGCAGTACTTC.

The V call is TRBV27, the J call TRBJ2-1; TRBD1 agrees at 11 bases. CDR3 length equals 16 residues. The V and J ends lost 5 bases and 7 bases, in that order; junction bases with no gene match: 10. CDR1 is MNHEY and CDR2 is SMNVEV in the germline V gene (reference sequence). The CDR3 loop is CASSPLDRGLGNEQFF. Written as DNA, the CDR3 is TGTGCCAGCAGTCCCCTGGACAGGGGGCTAGGGAATGAGCAGTTCTTC.

This clone was observed a single time. The CDR3 DNA sequence: TGTGCCAGCAGCCTCGGGGGTGGAGGGGGCTTCGAGACCCAGTACTTC. Translating gives CASSLGGGGGFETQYF. V is TRBV7-9 and J is TRBJ2-5; perhaps TRBD1 as D (7 bases). Germline loops: CDR1 SEHNR, CDR2 FQNEAQ (reference sequence). The germline V and J ends were trimmed by 5 bases and 5 bases, with 21 bases remaining between them. The CDR3 runs to 16 residues.

CDR3 nucleotide sequence: TGTGCCAGCAGCTTTCCCCGATCTAATGCTTTCTTT. As protein: CASSFPRSNAFF. The J gene is TRBJ1-1, the V gene TRBV5-6; unclear D gene. Germline CDR1 is SGHDT and CDR2 is YYEEEE. The CDR3 totals 12 residues. V was clipped by 2 bases and J by 11 bases, with 13 bases between them.

This sequence joins TRBV7-3 and TRBJ1-2, with TRBD1 identical over 9 bases. This CDR3 region has 14 residues. Trimming cost V 2 bases and J 6 bases; bases outside gene matches: 4. Germline CDR1 reads SGHTA; CDR2 reads FQGTGA. The CDR3: CASSLGGQGNGYTF. In DNA, the CDR3 is TGTGCCAGCAGCTTAGGCGGACAGGGGAATGGCTACACCTTC.

V gene TRBV30 combines with J gene TRBJ1-1; tentative D call: TRBD1 (6 bases). The CDR3 is 15 residues long. V was trimmed by 4 bases and J by 6 bases, leaving 21 bases between them. Germline-derived CDR1 and CDR2 are GTSNPN and SVGIG (reference sequence). CDR3 nucleotide sequence: TGTGCCTGGACTGGACTCAGGGGACGTGCCGCTGAAGCTTTCTTT. Amino acid sequence: CAWTGLRGRAAEAFF.

This sequence joins TRBV18 and TRBJ2-1; 14 nucleotides agree with TRBD2. V gave up 6 bases and J gave up 8 bases; unmatched junction bases: 9. The germline gives CDR1 KGHSH, CDR2 LQKENI. CDR3 length: 16 amino acids. The CDR3 DNA reads as TGTGCCAGCTCCCCCACCGGGACTAGCGGGGGTTATGAGCAGTTCTTC. Amino acids: CASSPTGTSGGYEQFF.

This clone is a singleton in its sample. The chain joins TRBV15 to TRBJ2-3, with 9 bases that match TRBD2. Germline V gene lookup returns CDR1 LNHNV and CDR2 YYDKDF (reference sequence). CDR3 length equals 18 residues. V was pared by 0 bases and J by 4 bases, with 11 bases of the junction left unmatched. The CDR3 nucleotides are TGTGCCACCAGCAGAGAGGGGTTTGGCGGGGGGGCCCCAGATACGCAGTATTTT. Protein product: CATSREGFGGGAPDTQYF.